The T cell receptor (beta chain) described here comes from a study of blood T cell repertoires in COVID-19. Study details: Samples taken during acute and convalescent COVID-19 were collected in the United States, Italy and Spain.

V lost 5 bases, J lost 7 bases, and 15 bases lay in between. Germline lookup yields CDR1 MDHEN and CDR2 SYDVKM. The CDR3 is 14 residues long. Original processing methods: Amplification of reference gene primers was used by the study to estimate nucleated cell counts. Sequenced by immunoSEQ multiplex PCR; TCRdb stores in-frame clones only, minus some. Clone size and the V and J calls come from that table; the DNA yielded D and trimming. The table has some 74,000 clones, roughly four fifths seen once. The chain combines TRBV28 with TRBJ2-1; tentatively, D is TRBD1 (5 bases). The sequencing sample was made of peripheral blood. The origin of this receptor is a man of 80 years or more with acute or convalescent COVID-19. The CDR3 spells CASSPPGRVNEQFF. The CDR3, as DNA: TGTGCCAGCAGTCCCCCTGGCAGGGTGAATGAGCAGTTCTTC.